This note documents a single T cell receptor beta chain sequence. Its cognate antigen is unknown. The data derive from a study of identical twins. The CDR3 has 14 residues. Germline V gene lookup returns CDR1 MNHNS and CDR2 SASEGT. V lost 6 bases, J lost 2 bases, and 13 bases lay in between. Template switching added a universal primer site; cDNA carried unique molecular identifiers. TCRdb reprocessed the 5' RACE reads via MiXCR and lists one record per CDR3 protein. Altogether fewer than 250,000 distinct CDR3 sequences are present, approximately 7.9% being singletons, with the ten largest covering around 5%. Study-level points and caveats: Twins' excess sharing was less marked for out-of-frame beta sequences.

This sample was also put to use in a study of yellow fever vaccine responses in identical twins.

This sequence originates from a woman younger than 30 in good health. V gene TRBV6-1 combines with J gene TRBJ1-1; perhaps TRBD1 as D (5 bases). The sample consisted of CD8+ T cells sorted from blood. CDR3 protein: CASRPGGVNTEAFF. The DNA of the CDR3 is TGTGCCAGCAGACCCGGGGGAGTCAACACTGAAGCTTTCTTT.